The 2 T cell receptor beta chains given below trace back to one sample, sequenced in a study of control samples from healthy donors and cancer patients. Sequenced by immunoSEQ multiplex PCR; TCRdb stores in-frame clones only, minus some. The data show 95,000 to 130,000 clones, about 94% seen once. The sample comprised blood. Every receptor here comes from a man aged 30 to 39 in good health.

This chain uses TRBV5-4 with TRBJ2-7; the D gene is possibly TRBD2 (5 bases). This CDR3 comprises 13 residues. V gave up 3 bases and J gave up 5 bases, with 12 bases separating them. Germline V gives CDR1 SGHNT, CDR2 YYREEE (reference sequence). DNA of the CDR3: TGTGCCAGCAGCTCCTATGGGGAGCACGAGCAGTACGTC. It codes for CASSSYGEHEQYV.

The CDR3 sequence: CATHGQGSAEAFF. Written as DNA, the CDR3 is TGTGCCACCCACGGGCAGGGGAGCGCTGAAGCTTTCTTT. The rearrangement links TRBV19 to TRBJ1-1, with a possible D match to TRBD1 (6 bases). Deletions cut 10 bases from V and 6 bases from J, with 18 bases between. This CDR3 region has 13 residues. The germline V gene encodes CDR1 LNHDA and CDR2 SQIVND (reference sequence).